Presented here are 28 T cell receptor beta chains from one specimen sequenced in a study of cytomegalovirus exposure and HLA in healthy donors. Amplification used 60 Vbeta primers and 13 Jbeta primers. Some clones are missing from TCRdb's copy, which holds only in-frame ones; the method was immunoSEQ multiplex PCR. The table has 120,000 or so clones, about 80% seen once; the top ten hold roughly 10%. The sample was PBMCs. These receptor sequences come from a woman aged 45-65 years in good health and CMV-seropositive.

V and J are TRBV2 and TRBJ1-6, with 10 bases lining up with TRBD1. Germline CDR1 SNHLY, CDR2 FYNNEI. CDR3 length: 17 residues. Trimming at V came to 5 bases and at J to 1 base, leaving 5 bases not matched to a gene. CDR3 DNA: TGTGCCAGCAGTCTTAGACAGGGGGCGTCCTATAATTCACCCCTCCACTTT. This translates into CASSLRQGASYNSPLHF.

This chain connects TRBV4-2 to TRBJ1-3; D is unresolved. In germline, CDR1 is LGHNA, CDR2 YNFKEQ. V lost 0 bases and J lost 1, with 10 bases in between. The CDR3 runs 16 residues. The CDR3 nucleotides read TGTGCCAGCAGCCAAGATTCTCTAATTTCTGGAAACACCATATATTTT. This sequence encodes CASSQDSLISGNTIYF.

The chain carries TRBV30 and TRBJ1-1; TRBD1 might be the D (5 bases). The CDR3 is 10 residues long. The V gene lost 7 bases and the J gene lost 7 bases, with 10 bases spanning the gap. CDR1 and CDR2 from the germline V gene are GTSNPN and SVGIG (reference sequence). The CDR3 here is CASQRGEAFF. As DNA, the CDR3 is TGTGCCTCCCAAAGGGGTGAAGCTTTCTTT. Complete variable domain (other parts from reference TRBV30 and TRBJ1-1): SQTIHQWPATLVQPVGSPLSLECTVEGTSNPNLYWYRQAAGRGLQLLFYSVGIGQISSEVPQNLSASRPQDRQFILSSKKLLLSDSGFYLCASQRGEAFFGQGTRLTVV.

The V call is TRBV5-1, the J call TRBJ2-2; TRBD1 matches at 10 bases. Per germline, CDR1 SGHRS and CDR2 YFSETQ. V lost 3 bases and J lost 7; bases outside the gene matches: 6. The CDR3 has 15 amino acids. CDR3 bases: TGCGCCAGCAGCTCTCCGGGACAGGGGAACGGGGAGCTGTTTTTT. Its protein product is CASSSPGQGNGELFF.

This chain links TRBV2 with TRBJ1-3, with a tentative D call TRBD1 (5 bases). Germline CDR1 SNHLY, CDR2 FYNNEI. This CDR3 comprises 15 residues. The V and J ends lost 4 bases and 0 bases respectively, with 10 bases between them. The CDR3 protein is CASSVQAHSGNTIYF. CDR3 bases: TGTGCCAGCAGTGTACAGGCCCACTCTGGAAACACCATATATTTT. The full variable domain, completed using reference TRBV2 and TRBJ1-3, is EPEVTQTPSHQVTQMGQEVILRCVPISNHLYFYWYRQILGQKVEFLVSFYNNEISEKSEIFDDQFSVERPDGSNFTLKIRSTKLEDSAMYFCASSVQAHSGNTIYFGEGSWLTVV.

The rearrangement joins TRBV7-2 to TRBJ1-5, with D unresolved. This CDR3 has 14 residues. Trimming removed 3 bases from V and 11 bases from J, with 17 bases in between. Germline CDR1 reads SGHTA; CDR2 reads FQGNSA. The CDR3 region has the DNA TGTGCCAGCAGCTTTGGGAGCGTACCTGAGGCCCAGCATTTT. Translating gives CASSFGSVPEAQHF.

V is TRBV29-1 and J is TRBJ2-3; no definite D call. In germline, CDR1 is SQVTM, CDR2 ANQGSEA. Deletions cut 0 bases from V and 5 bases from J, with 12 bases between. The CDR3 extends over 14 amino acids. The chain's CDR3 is CSVEDHSVVDTQYF. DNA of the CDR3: TGCAGCGTTGAAGACCACTCGGTAGTAGATACGCAGTATTTT.

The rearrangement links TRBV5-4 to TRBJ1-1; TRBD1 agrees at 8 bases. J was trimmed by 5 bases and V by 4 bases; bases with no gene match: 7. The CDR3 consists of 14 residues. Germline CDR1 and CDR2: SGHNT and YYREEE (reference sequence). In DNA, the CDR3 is TGTGCCAGCAGCCCGGATACAGGGGGAACTGAAGCTTTCTTT. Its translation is CASSPDTGGTEAFF.

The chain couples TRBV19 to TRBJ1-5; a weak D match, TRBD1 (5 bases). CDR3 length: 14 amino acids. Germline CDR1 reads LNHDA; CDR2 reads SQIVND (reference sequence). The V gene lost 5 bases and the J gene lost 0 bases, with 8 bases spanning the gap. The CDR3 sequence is CASSFRDSNQPQHF. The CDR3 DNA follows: TGTGCCAGTAGTTTCAGGGATAGCAATCAGCCCCAGCATTTT.

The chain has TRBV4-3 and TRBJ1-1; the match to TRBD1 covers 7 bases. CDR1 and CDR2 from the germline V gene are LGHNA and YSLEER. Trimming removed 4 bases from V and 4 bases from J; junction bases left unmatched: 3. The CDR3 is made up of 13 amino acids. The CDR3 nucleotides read TGCGCCAGCAGCCTTGCAGGGGGCACTGAAGCTTTCTTT. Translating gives CASSLAGGTEAFF.

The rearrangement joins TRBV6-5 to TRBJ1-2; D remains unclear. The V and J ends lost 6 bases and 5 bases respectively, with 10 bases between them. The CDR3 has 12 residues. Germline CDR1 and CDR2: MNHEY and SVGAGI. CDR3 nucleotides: TGTGCCAGCAGCTCAGGTTATTATGGCTACACCTTC. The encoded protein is CASSSGYYGYTF.

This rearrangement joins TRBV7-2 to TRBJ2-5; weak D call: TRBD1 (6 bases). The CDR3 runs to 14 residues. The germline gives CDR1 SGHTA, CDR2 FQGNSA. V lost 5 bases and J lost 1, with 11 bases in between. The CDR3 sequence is CASSPMGAQETQYF. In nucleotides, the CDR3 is TGTGCCAGCAGCCCCATGGGGGCCCAAGAGACCCAGTACTTC. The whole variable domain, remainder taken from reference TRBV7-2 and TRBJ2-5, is GAGVSQSPSNKVTEKGKDVELRCDPISGHTALYWYRQSLGQGLEFLIYFQGNSAPDKSGLPSDRFSAERTGGSVSTLTIQRTQQEDSAVYLCASSPMGAQETQYFGPGTRLLVL.

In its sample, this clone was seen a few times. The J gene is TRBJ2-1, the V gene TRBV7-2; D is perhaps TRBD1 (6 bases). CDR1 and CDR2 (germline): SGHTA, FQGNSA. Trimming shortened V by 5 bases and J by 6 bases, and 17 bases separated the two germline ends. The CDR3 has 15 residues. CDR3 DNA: TGTGCCAGCAGCCACGGGGACAAACGGGGCAATGAGCAGTTCTTC. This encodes CASSHGDKRGNEQFF.

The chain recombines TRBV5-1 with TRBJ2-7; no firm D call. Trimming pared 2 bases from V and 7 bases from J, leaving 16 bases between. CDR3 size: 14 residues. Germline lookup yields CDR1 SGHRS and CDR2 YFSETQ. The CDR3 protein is CASSFGTPGGEQYF. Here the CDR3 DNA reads TGCGCCAGCAGCTTTGGTACCCCAGGTGGTGAGCAGTACTTC.

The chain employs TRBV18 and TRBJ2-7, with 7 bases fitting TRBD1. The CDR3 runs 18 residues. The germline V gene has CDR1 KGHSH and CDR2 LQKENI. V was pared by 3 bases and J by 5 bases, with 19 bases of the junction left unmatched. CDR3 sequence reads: CASSPRAGGAGGWDEQYF. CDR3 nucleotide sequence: TGTGCCAGCTCACCCCGGGCTGGTGGAGCAGGGGGTTGGGACGAGCAGTACTTC.

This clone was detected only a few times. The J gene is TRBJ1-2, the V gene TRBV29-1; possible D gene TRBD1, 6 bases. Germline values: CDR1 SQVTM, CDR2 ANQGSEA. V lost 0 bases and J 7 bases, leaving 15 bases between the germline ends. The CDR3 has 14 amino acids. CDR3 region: CSVEDLTGRSGYTF. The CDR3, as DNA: TGCAGCGTTGAAGATCTCACAGGGCGGTCTGGCTACACCTTC.

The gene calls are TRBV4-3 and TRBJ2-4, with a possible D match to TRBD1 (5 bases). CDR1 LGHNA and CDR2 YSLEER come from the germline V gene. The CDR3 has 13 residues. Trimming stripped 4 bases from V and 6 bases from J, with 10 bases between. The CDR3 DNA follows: TGCGCCAGCAGCCCGTCTAGGGGAAACATTCAGTACTTC. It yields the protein CASSPSRGNIQYF.

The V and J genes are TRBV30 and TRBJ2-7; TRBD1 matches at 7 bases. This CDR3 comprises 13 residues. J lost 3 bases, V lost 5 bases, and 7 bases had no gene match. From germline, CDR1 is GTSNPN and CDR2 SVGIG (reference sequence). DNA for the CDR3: TGTGCCTGGGCAGCAGGGGGTAACTACGAGCAGTACTTC. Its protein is CAWAAGGNYEQYF.

CDR3 bases: TGCGCCAGCAGCCCCGATAGCGGGGGGAGGGAGCAGTACTTC. Translation: CASSPDSGGREQYF. The chain combines TRBV5-1 with TRBJ2-7, with 10 nucleotides matching TRBD2. This CDR3 is 14 amino acids long. V trimming: 4 bases; J trimming: 7 bases; junction bases outside the gene matches: 8. Germline V CDR1 and CDR2: SGHRS, YFSETQ.

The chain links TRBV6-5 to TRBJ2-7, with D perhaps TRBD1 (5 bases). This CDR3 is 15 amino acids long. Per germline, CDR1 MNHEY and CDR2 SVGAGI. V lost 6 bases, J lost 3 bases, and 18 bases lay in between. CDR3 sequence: CASSRLDSSGYEQYF. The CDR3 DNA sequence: TGTGCCAGCAGCCGTCTCGACAGCTCGGGCTACGAGCAGTACTTC.

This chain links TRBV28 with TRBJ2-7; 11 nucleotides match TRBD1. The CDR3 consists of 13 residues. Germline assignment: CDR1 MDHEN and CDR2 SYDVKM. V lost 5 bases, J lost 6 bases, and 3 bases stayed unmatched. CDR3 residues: CASSPGQGAEQYF. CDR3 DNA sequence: TGTGCCAGCAGTCCAGGACAGGGGGCCGAGCAGTACTTC.

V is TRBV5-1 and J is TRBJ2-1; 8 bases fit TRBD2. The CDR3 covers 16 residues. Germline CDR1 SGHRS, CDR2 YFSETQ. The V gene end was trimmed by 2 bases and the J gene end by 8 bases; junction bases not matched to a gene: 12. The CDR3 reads CASSFDGTSGTDEQFF. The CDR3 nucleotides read TGCGCCAGCAGCTTCGATGGGACTAGTGGAACCGATGAGCAGTTCTTC. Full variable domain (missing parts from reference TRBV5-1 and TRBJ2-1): KAGVTQTPRYLIKTRGQQVTLSCSPISGHRSVSWYQQTPGQGLQFLFEYFSETQRNKGNFPGRFSGRQFSNSRSEMNVSTLELGDSALYLCASSFDGTSGTDEQFFGPGTRLTVL.

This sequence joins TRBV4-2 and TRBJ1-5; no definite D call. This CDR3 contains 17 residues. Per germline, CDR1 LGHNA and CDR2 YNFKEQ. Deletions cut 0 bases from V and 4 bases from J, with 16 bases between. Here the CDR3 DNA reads TGTGCCAGCAGCCAAGATCCGCAGCCCAGAGGGAATCAGCCCCAGCATTTT. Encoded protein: CASSQDPQPRGNQPQHF.

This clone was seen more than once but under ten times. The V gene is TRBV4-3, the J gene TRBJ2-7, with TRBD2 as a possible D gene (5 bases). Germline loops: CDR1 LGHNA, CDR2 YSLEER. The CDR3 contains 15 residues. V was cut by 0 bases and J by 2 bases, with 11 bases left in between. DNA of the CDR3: TGCGCCAGCAGCCAAGATCCGGGGAAAGCCTACGAGCAGTACTTC. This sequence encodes CASSQDPGKAYEQYF.

CDR3 bases: TGTGCCAGCAGTGTGCGGCTCACAGATACGCAGTATTTT. Protein product: CASSVRLTDTQYF. V gene TRBV28 combines with J gene TRBJ2-3; D not certain. The CDR3 is made up of 13 amino acids. The germline V and J ends were trimmed by 5 bases and 2 bases, with 8 bases remaining between them. CDR1 and CDR2 (germline): MDHEN, SYDVKM. The complete variable domain, with remaining parts taken from reference TRBV28 and TRBJ2-3, reads DVKVTQSSRYLVKRTGEKVFLECVQDMDHENMFWYRQDPGLGLRLIYFSYDVKMKEKGDIPEGYSVSREKKERFSLILESASTNQTSMYLCASSVRLTDTQYFGPGTRLTVL.

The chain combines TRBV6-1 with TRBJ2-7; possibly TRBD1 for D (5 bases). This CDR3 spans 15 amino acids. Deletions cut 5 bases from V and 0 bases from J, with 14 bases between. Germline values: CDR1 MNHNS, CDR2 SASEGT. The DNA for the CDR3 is TGTGCCAGCAGTACGAACCCAGGGCGCTCCTACGAGCAGTACTTC. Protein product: CASSTNPGRSYEQYF.

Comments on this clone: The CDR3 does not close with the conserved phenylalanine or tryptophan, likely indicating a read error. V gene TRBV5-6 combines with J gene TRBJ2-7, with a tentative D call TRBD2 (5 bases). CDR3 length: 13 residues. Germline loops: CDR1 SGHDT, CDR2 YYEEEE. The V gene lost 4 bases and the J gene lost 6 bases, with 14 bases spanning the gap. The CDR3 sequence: CASSPGQRPEQYL. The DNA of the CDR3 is TGTGCCAGCAGCCCGGGTCAGCGGCCCGAGCAGTACCTC.

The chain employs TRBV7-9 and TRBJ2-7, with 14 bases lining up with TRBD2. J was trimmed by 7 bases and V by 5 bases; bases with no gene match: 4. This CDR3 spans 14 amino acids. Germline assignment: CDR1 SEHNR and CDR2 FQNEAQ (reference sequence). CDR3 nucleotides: TGTGCCAGCAGCCCGGGACTAGCGGGGGTTGAGCAGTACTTC. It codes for CASSPGLAGVEQYF.